What follows is one T cell receptor beta chain and its context. Using immunoSEQ multiplex PCR, the repertoire was profiled, and TCRdb retains in-frame clones only, with some absent. Seen here are a few hundred thousand clones, roughly 88% observed once, and the top ten hold roughly 1.4%. The CDR3 has 15 residues. CDR1 and CDR2 from the germline V gene are SGHVS and FNYEAQ. Trimming removed 5 bases from V and 2 bases from J, with 14 bases in between. The study drew participants aged about 18 to 89 years from some 23 US areas. Someone with COVID-19 had been met by exposed participants within 2 weeks before study entry. The data originate from a study of blood T cell repertoires in COVID-19. Study background: The United States, Italy and Spain provided the acute and convalescent COVID-19 samples. The analysed material was cDNA or gDNA that came from T cells, B-cell-depleted T cells, or PBMCs.

Input material: PBMCs or T cells enriched from blood (not recorded which). The chain couples TRBV7-6 to TRBJ2-3; D may be TRBD2 (7 bases). This receptor was taken from a woman under 30 who had been exposed to COVID-19. CDR3 loop: CASSTAGANTDTQYF. In DNA, the CDR3 is TGTGCCAGCAGCACTGCGGGGGCAAACACAGATACGCAGTATTTT.